This is a list of T cell receptor beta chains from one sample in a study of radiation and T cells in renal cell carcinoma. Sequenced by immunoSEQ multiplex PCR; TCRdb stores in-frame clones only, minus some. Counted here are about 49,000 clones, around 83% occurring once; the ten biggest clones make up 30% to 35%. Sequences were derived from blood, sampled from a patient whose treatment included radiotherapy and nephrectomy. The receptors stem from a woman aged 70-85 years with renal cell carcinoma. The CDR3 runs from the conserved cysteine through the conserved F or W. D genes are given only for firm matches. The size of a clone is reported for some rows only, either as once, few or many, or as a class for expanded clones.

D: .
J: TRBJ2-7
V: TRBV6-5
size: once
DNA: TGTGCCAGCAGGCATAGTGGGGCGAGAGAGCAGTACTTC
CDR3: CASRHSGAREQYF

D: TRBD2
J: TRBJ2-7
V: TRBV15
size: .
DNA: TGTGCCACCAGCAGAGATTTGACTAGCGGAGATCCTAGGGAGCAGTACTTC
CDR3: CATSRDLTSGDPREQYF

D: .
J: TRBJ2-7
V: TRBV29-1
size: .
DNA: TGCAGCGTCAAGTCGGGGATCTCCTACGAGCAGTACTTC
CDR3: CSVKSGISYEQYF

D: .
J: TRBJ2-7
V: TRBV9
size: .
DNA: TGTGCCAGCAGCGTAGCGGCAGGGGCAAACTCCTACGAGCAGTACTTC
CDR3: CASSVAAGANSYEQYF

D: .
J: TRBJ1-4
V: TRBV5-6
size: .
DNA: TGTGCCAGCAGCTTGGCGGCAGCGAGGTCAGAACTGTTTTTT
CDR3: CASSLAAARSELFF

D: .
J: TRBJ1-2
V: TRBV29-1
size: .
DNA: TGCAGCGTGGACAGTCGGAACTATGGCTACACCTTC
CDR3: CSVDSRNYGYTF

D: TRBD1
J: TRBJ1-2
V: TRBV2
size: once
DNA: TGTGCCAGCAGCGCCGGGGGGACAGACTATGGCTACACCTTC
CDR3: CASSAGGTDYGYTF

D: .
J: TRBJ2-2
V: TRBV4-3
size: .
DNA: TGCGCCAGCAGCCAAGAGGGGATCGGGGAGCTGTTTTTT
CDR3: CASSQEGIGELFF

D: .
J: TRBJ2-1
V: TRBV7-2
size: .
DNA: TGTGCCAGCAGCCCCCAGCCGGGACTGAGCTCCTACAATGAGCAGTTCTTC
CDR3: CASSPQPGLSSYNEQFF

D: .
J: TRBJ2-7
V: TRBV14
size: once
DNA: TGTGCCAGCAGCCAATTTACCGAGCAGTACTTC
CDR3: CASSQFTEQYF

D: TRBD1
J: TRBJ1-1
V: TRBV5-6
size: .
DNA: TGTGCCAGCAGCCGACAGGGGAGGATTGACACTGAAGCTTTCTTT
CDR3: CASSRQGRIDTEAFF

D: TRBD2
J: TRBJ2-5
V: TRBV7-9
size: once
DNA: TGTGCCAGCAGCCCGAGACTAGCGGGAGAAGAGGAGACCCAGTACTTC
CDR3: CASSPRLAGEEETQYF

D: .
J: TRBJ2-3
V: TRBV4-1
size: .
DNA: TGCGCCAGCAGCCAAGAAGAGTTACGGAGCACAGATACGCAGTATTTT
CDR3: CASSQEELRSTDTQYF

D: .
J: TRBJ2-3
V: TRBV11-3
size: .
DNA: TGTGCCAGCAGCTTTGGTGCTAGAGATACGCAGTATTTT
CDR3: CASSFGARDTQYF

D: .
J: TRBJ1-4
V: TRBV2
size: .
DNA: TGTGCCAGCAGTGAAGCTTTTTTTGCCAACGAAAAACTGTTTTTT
CDR3: CASSEAFFANEKLFF

D: TRBD1
J: TRBJ1-1
V: TRBV5-3
size: .
DNA: TGTGCCAGCGGGGGACAGGGGGTAAACACTGAAGCTTTCTTT
CDR3: CASGGQGVNTEAFF

D: .
J: TRBJ2-5
V: TRBV7-9
size: .
DNA: TGTGCCAGCAGCTTGGAGAGAGAGACCCAGTACTTC
CDR3: CASSLERETQYF

D: .
J: TRBJ1-4
V: TRBV7-6
size: .
DNA: TGTGCCAGCAGCAAGGACACAACTAATGAAAAACTGTTTTTT
CDR3: CASSKDTTNEKLFF

D: TRBD1
J: TRBJ2-7
V: TRBV7-8
size: .
DNA: TGTGCCAGCAGCTGGGACAGGCGAAACTACGAGCAGTACTTC
CDR3: CASSWDRRNYEQYF

D: .
J: TRBJ2-1
V: TRBV14
size: few
DNA: TGTGCCAGCAGCCATGGACTAACCAGCTCCTACAATGAGCAGTTCTTC
CDR3: CASSHGLTSSYNEQFF

D: TRBD2
J: TRBJ2-7
V: TRBV11-2
size: .
DNA: TGTGCCAGCAGCTCCGGGACTAGCTGGTCCTACGAGCAGTACTTC
CDR3: CASSSGTSWSYEQYF

D: .
J: TRBJ2-6
V: TRBV6-5
size: .
DNA: TGTGCCTTCTCCCAGGACTCTGGGGCCAACGTCCTGACTTTC
CDR3: CAFSQDSGANVLTF

D: .
J: TRBJ2-1
V: TRBV5-5
size: .
DNA: TGTGCCAGCAGGTTCCGTGGGGGGACTTCCTACAATGAGCAGTTCTTC
CDR3: CASRFRGGTSYNEQFF

D: .
J: TRBJ1-3
V: TRBV7-9
size: .
DNA: TGTGCCAGCAGCCTCGGTAACACCATATATTTT
CDR3: CASSLGNTIYF

D: TRBD2
J: TRBJ2-7
V: TRBV28
size: .
DNA: TGTGCCAGCAGTTTTAGGGCTAGCGGAATCTACGAGCAGTACTTC
CDR3: CASSFRASGIYEQYF

D: .
J: TRBJ2-2
V: TRBV7-3
size: .
DNA: TGTGCCAGCAGCCCCCCGTGGGGGAAAGAGGGCGCCGGGGAGCTGTTTTTT
CDR3: CASSPPWGKEGAGELFF

D: TRBD2
J: TRBJ2-1
V: TRBV2
size: .
DNA: TGTGCCAGAGATAGCGGGAGCTACAATGAGCAGTTCTTC
CDR3: CARDSGSYNEQFF

D: .
J: TRBJ2-7
V: TRBV7-8
size: .
DNA: TGTGCCAGCAGCTTATACTTTGGGGTGGCGGTGGGAGGCGAGCAGTACTTC
CDR3: CASSLYFGVAVGGEQYF

D: TRBD1
J: TRBJ1-5
V: TRBV10-2
size: .
DNA: TGCGCCAGCAGCTTCGACAGGGGGAGCAATCAGCCCCAGCATTTT
CDR3: CASSFDRGSNQPQHF

D: .
J: TRBJ2-3
V: TRBV4-3
size: .
DNA: TGCGCCAGCAGCCAAGATCCGGCGGGCGGGGGCACAGATACGCAGTATTTT
CDR3: CASSQDPAGGGTDTQYF

D: .
J: TRBJ1-1
V: TRBV25-1
size: few
DNA: TGTGCCAGCAGTGCACCGCGAGAGAACACTGAAGCTTTCTTT
CDR3: CASSAPRENTEAFF

D: TRBD1
J: TRBJ1-1
V: TRBV19
size: .
DNA: TGTGCCACCTCGCCGACAGGGGTGAACACTGAAGCTTTCTTT
CDR3: CATSPTGVNTEAFF

D: TRBD2
J: TRBJ2-3
V: TRBV19
size: .
DNA: TGTGCCAGTAGTATTTGGGCGGGAGGGCGGCCAGATACGCAGTATTTT
CDR3: CASSIWAGGRPDTQYF

D: .
J: TRBJ2-3
V: TRBV6-5
size: .
DNA: TGTGCCAGCAGTTACGAAGAGAGGGATACGCAGTATTTT
CDR3: CASSYEERDTQYF

D: .
J: TRBJ1-1
V: TRBV4-3
size: once
DNA: TGCGCCAGCAGCCGCACCGGGGGCCAGAACACTGAAGCTTTCTTT
CDR3: CASSRTGGQNTEAFF

D: .
J: TRBJ2-1
V: TRBV7-9
size: .
DNA: TGTGCCAGCAGTTCTCCGGGAAATGTGATGAATGAGCAGTTCTTC
CDR3: CASSSPGNVMNEQFF

D: .
J: TRBJ2-6
V: TRBV13
size: .
DNA: TGTGCCAGCAGCTTAGGCAGATCTGGGGCCAACGTCCTGACTTTC
CDR3: CASSLGRSGANVLTF

D: TRBD1
J: TRBJ1-2
V: TRBV6-1
size: .
DNA: TGTGCCAGCAGTCGGGACAGGGGAGATTGGGGCTACACCTTC
CDR3: CASSRDRGDWGYTF